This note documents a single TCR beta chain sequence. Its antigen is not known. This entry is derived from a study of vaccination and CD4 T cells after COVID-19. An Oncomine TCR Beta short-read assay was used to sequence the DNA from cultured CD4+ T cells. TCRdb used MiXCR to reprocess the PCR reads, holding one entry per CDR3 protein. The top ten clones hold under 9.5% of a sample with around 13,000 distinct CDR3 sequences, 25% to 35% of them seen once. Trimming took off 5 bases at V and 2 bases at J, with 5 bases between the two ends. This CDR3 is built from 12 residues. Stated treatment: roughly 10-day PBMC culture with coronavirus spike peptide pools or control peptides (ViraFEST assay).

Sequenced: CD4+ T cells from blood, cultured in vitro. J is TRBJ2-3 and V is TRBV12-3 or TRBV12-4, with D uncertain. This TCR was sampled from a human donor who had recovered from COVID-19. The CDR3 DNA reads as TGTGCCAGCAGTCCAAACACAGATACGCAGTATTTT. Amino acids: CASSPNTDTQYF.